What follows are 14 T cell receptor beta chains derived from one specimen sequenced in a study of STAT5B mutations in CD4+ large granular lymphocyte leukemia (dated by TCRdb to 2021 to 2024). The library was generated by the immunoSEQ multiplex PCR assay. This immuneACCESS table, as held by TCRdb, lists in-frame sequences with V and J called but not all clones. Of the missing ones, under half trace to an unresolved V gene in checked studies; the others have no known cause. The sample records tens of thousands of clones, more than 80% of which are singletons. The biggest ten clones account for 3.6% of the sample. The specimen sequenced was CD4+ T cells from blood buffy coats. These receptors were taken from a human donor in good health.

This clone was detected once. The gene calls are TRBV11-2 and TRBJ2-2, with unresolved D. This CDR3 spans 12 amino acids. Germline-derived CDR1 and CDR2 are SGHAT and FQNNGV. Trimming took off 5 bases at V and 6 bases at J, with 7 bases between the two ends. This CDR3 reads CASSDWAGELFF. The CDR3, as DNA: TGTGCCAGCAGCGATTGGGCCGGGGAGCTGTTTTTT. The variable domain in full, with the rest retrieved from reference TRBV11-2 and TRBJ2-2, is EAGVAQSPRYKIIEKRQSVAFWCNPISGHATLYWYQQILGQGPKLLIQFQNNGVVDDSQLPKDRFSAERLKGVDSTLKIQPAKLEDSAVYLCASSDWAGELFFGEGSRLTVL.

This clone came up once. In DNA form, the CDR3 reads TGTGCCATCAGTGAAGGTAGCGGGATTGAGACCCAGTACTTC. Amino acid sequence: CAISEGSGIETQYF. The V gene is TRBV10-3, the J gene TRBJ2-5, with 8 bases aligning to TRBD2. The V gene's germline CDR1 is ENHRY and CDR2 SYGVKD. The CDR3 is 14 residues long. The ends lost 3 bases at V and 5 bases at J; junction bases unmatched: 5.

V is TRBV6-5 and J is TRBJ1-1; D is unresolved. Deletions cut 5 bases from V and 2 bases from J, with 9 bases between. Germline CDR1 is MNHEY and CDR2 is SVGAGI. The length of the CDR3 is 13 residues. The CDR3 DNA is TGTGCCAGCAGTCGAATTACTAACACTGAAGCTTTCTTT. Translating it yields CASSRITNTEAFF.

This clone came up a few times. This rearrangement joins TRBV29-1 to TRBJ1-5; D is ambiguous. V dropped 5 bases and J dropped 7 bases, with 18 bases sitting between them. The CDR3 consists of 14 residues. Germline CDR1 and CDR2: SQVTM and ANQGSEA. In nucleotides, the CDR3 is TGCAGCGTTAGTAACGCGGTAGGAGGGCAGCCCCAGCATTTT. This gives the protein CSVSNAVGGQPQHF.

The chain joins TRBV5-1 to TRBJ2-1, with a weak D call TRBD2 (6 bases). V lost 2 bases, J lost 7 bases, and 19 bases lay in between. This CDR3 has 16 amino acids. Germline V gives CDR1 SGHRS, CDR2 YFSETQ. CDR3 in DNA: TGCGCCAGCAGCTTAGGTCCGGGACTTATAGGTAATGAGCAGTTCTTC. Its translation is CASSLGPGLIGNEQFF.

The chain has TRBV7-3 and TRBJ2-3; D gene ambiguous. Trimming pared 3 bases from V and 3 bases from J, leaving 10 bases between. This CDR3 is built from 14 residues. CDR1 is SGHTA and CDR2 is FQGTGA in the germline V gene. The CDR3 loop is CASSFLIGTDTQYF. CDR3 DNA sequence: TGTGCCAGCAGCTTTCTTATCGGTACAGATACGCAGTATTTT.

The chain joins TRBV2 to TRBJ2-6; D remains ambiguous. Trimming stripped 8 bases from V and 0 bases from J, with 8 bases between. The CDR3 consists of 14 residues. The germline V gene encodes CDR1 SNHLY and CDR2 FYNNEI. As DNA, the CDR3 is TGTGCCAGCTCGACTCGCTCTGGGGCCAACGTCCTGACTTTC. The encoded protein is CASSTRSGANVLTF.

The rearrangement links TRBV6-6 to TRBJ1-1; possible D gene TRBD1, 5 bases. The CDR3 consists of 12 residues. Trimming pared 7 bases from V and 5 bases from J, leaving 11 bases between. Per germline, CDR1 MNHNY and CDR2 SVGAGI (reference sequence). The CDR3 DNA reads TGTGCCAGCACTACACGGGGGACTGAAGCTTTCTTT. As protein: CASTTRGTEAFF.

This chain links TRBV5-1 with TRBJ2-7; D uncertain. CDR1 and CDR2 from the germline V gene are SGHRS and YFSETQ. The CDR3 has 15 amino acids. The V gene lost 1 base and the J gene lost 0 bases, with 11 bases spanning the gap. CDR3 in amino acids: CASSLTALSSYEQYF. CDR3 in DNA: TGCGCCAGCAGCTTGACGGCACTGAGCTCCTACGAGCAGTACTTC.

This chain joins TRBV29-1 and TRBJ1-2; 10 nucleotides agree with TRBD1. CDR3 length: 14 amino acids. The V and J ends lost 7 bases and 3 bases, in that order; junction bases with no gene match: 8. The germline CDR1 and CDR2 sequences are SQVTM and ANQGSEA. The CDR3 bases are TGCAGCGCCAAACCAGGGACAGGGGACTATGGCTACACCTTC. Encoded protein: CSAKPGTGDYGYTF.

This chain links TRBV5-1 with TRBJ2-7; possibly TRBD2 for D (5 bases). Deletions cut 7 bases from V and 3 bases from J, with 17 bases between. Germline lookup yields CDR1 SGHRS and CDR2 YFSETQ. The CDR3 contains 14 residues. CDR3 protein: CASGLGGGVYEQYF. In DNA form, the CDR3 reads TGCGCCAGCGGCCTGGGTGGAGGAGTCTACGAGCAGTACTTC.

This clone has only a few counts. The chain joins TRBV6-6 to TRBJ2-7; D is possibly TRBD1 (6 bases). Germline V gives CDR1 MNHNY, CDR2 SVGAGI (reference sequence). The CDR3 length is 14 residues. Trimming shortened V by 5 bases and J by 2 bases, and 13 bases separated the two germline ends. The CDR3 spells CASSIRTATYEQYF. The CDR3 nucleotides are TGTGCCAGCAGTATTCGGACAGCGACCTACGAGCAGTACTTC.

The chain employs TRBV7-2 and TRBJ2-5; TRBD2 might be the D (5 bases). The CDR3 totals 12 residues. CDR1 and CDR2 from the germline V gene are SGHTA and FQGNSA. V was shortened by 11 bases and J by 5 bases, with 15 bases between the two germline ends. CDR3 sequence (DNA): TGTGCCTCTGGGAGACGGTATGAGACCCAGTACTTC. It codes for CASGRRYETQYF.

The chain recombines TRBV6-1 with TRBJ2-7; 8 bases map to TRBD1. The CDR3 totals 14 residues. Looked up from germline, CDR1 is MNHNS and CDR2 is SASEGT. Trimming at V came to 6 bases and at J to 2 bases, leaving 6 bases not matched to a gene. CDR3 sequence (DNA): TGTGCCAGCAGCCCCGGGACAGGCCCCTACGAGCAGTACTTC. Amino acids: CASSPGTGPYEQYF.